Listed below are T cell receptor beta chains from one sample, sequenced in a study of blood T cell repertoires in COVID-19. TCRdb's table, derived via immunoSEQ multiplex PCR, lists solely in-frame clones and lacks some. The sample carries about 250,000 clones, about nine tenths recorded once. The sequenced sample consisted of peripheral blood. These receptors came from a woman in her fifties or sixties who had recovered from COVID-19. Both conserved end residues are trimmed from each CDR3. Fields, in order: CDR3 length, V gene, J gene, CDR3 protein.

11	TRBV5-6	TRBJ2-1	ASSLVHFHEQF
12	TRBV6-5	TRBJ1-1	ASRIQGSNTEAF
10	TRBV11-3	TRBJ2-7	ASSAEGHEQY
12	TRBV11-2	TRBJ1-2	ASSLDPSVYGYT
13	TRBV18	TRBJ1-3	ASLRRGVTGNTIY
13	TRBV11-1	TRBJ2-5	ASSLARTGQETQY
16	TRBV7-2	TRBJ2-2	ASSPKSSGGPGTGELF
15	TRBV9	TRBJ2-5	ASSHTSNTGAQETQY
11	TRBV7-9	TRBJ2-5	ASSLSGLETQY
14	TRBV27	TRBJ2-2	ASSNGQGQNTGELF
14	TRBV6-5	TRBJ2-3	ASSYSTGTVTDTQY
11	TRBV7-9	TRBJ2-1	ASSLGQNNEQF
11	TRBV28	TRBJ1-5	ASWDRGFQPQH
13	TRBV7-9	TRBJ1-6	ASSLGDTAGSPLH
15	TRBV5-5	TRBJ1-2	ASSLSMSNSGAYGYT
12	TRBV29-1	TRBJ1-3	SVKGQLSGNTIY
14	TRBV5-1	TRBJ2-2	ASSAGTSGYTGELF
10	TRBV27	TRBJ2-3	ASSSYTDTQY
12	TRBV7-3	TRBJ1-1	ASSLTGGNTEAF
13	TRBV6-1	TRBJ2-1	ASSEWPGPYNEQF
12	TRBV7-9	TRBJ2-7	ASSLASGVGEQY
14	TRBV28	TRBJ2-7	ASSLWGTGGSYEQY
13	TRBV4-3	TRBJ2-4	ASSHSGDRGNIQY
15	TRBV11-2	TRBJ1-4	ASSLDWRGVTNEKLF
13	TRBV7-9	TRBJ2-2	ASSLLNGGPGELF
14	TRBV2	TRBJ1-1	ASSGQGVLVGTEAF
13	TRBV11-1	TRBJ1-1	ASSSLRGAVGGAF
10	TRBV7-9	TRBJ1-2	ASDRQNYGYT
12	TRBV7-9	TRBJ1-2	ASSIRSGNYGYT
12	TRBV7-9	TRBJ2-5	ASSSRDREETQY
11	TRBV27	TRBJ2-3	ASSHGSTDTQY
12	TRBV4-1	TRBJ1-2	ASNPTGLHYGYT
13	TRBV19	TRBJ1-2	ASSITEGSGYGYT
11	TRBV27	TRBJ2-1	ASSLSIGQGMF
14	TRBV7-2	TRBJ2-5	ASSLALGGYQETQY
14	TRBV2	TRBJ2-3	ASSEAKAGGTDTQY
13	TRBV28	TRBJ1-1	ASSLFDRLNTEAF